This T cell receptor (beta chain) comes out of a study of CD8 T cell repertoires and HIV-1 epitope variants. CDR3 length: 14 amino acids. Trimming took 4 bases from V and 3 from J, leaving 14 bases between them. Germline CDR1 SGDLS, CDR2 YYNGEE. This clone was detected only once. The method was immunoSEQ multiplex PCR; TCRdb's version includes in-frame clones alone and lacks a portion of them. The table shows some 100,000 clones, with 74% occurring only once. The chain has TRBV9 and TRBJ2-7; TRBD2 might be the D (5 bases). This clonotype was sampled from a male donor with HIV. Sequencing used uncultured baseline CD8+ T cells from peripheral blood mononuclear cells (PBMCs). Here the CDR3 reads CASSSDERVYEQYF. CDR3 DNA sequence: TGTGCCAGCAGCTCTGACGAGAGGGTCTACGAGCAGTACTTC.